A single sample is the source of the 12 T cell receptor beta chains below, sequenced in a study of T cell responses to AZD1222 COVID-19 vaccine. The method was immunoSEQ multiplex PCR; TCRdb's version includes in-frame clones alone and lacks a portion of them. This repertoire shows 160,000 or so clones, 92% found once; its top ten account for roughly 0.98%. Here the sequenced sample was peripheral blood, taken 28 days after the second AZD1222 dose. These receptor sequences come from an adult who received the AZD1222 COVID-19 vaccine.

This clone was picked up one time. The chain carries TRBV7-2 and TRBJ1-1, with D possibly matching TRBD1 (5 bases). Germline V gene data show CDR1 as SGHTA and CDR2 as FQGNSA. V shed 5 bases and J shed 2 bases, with 9 bases lying between them. This CDR3 spans 13 amino acids. CDR3: CASSAGHNTEAFF. As DNA, the CDR3 is TGTGCCAGCAGCGCAGGGCATAACACTGAAGCTTTCTTT.

This rearrangement joins TRBV9 to TRBJ2-3, with 7 positions matching TRBD2. V shed 0 bases, J shed 2 bases, and the junction held 9 bases outside the gene matches. The CDR3 covers 17 residues. Germline V gene lookup returns CDR1 SGDLS and CDR2 YYNGEE. CDR3 sequence: CASSVGVGGYATDTQYF. The CDR3 coding sequence is TGTGCCAGCAGCGTAGGTGTCGGGGGGTATGCCACAGATACGCAGTATTTT.

CDR3 loop: CASSHPGRPEKLFF. The CDR3 DNA reads TGTGCCAGCAGCCACCCGGGACGACCTGAAAAACTGTTTTTT. V usage is TRBV7-9 and J usage is TRBJ1-4; the D gene is possibly TRBD1 (5 bases). V shed 5 bases and J shed 7 bases, with 14 bases lying between them. Germline V gives CDR1 SEHNR, CDR2 FQNEAQ (reference sequence). The CDR3 covers 14 residues.

The gene calls are TRBV12-2 and TRBJ1-5. TRBV12-2 has pseudogene status. CDR3 length equals 13 residues. The CDR3 DNA follows: TGTGCAAGTCGCATTGCGGGGTGTGTTCCCCAGCATTTT. Amino acids: CASRIAGCVPQHF.

V usage is TRBV29-1 and J usage is TRBJ1-1, with no clear D. Germline values: CDR1 SQVTM, CDR2 ANQGSEA. Between the trimmed V and J ends, which lost 3 bases and 2 bases, there was a span of 10 bases. This CDR3 is 13 amino acids long. This CDR3 reads CSVERPLNTEAFF. Written as DNA, the CDR3 is TGCAGCGTTGAGAGGCCGCTTAACACTGAAGCTTTCTTT.

The chain recombines TRBV15 with TRBJ1-4, with D perhaps matching TRBD1 (5 bases). CDR3 length equals 18 residues. Looked up from germline, CDR1 is LNHNV and CDR2 is YYDKDF (reference sequence). V dropped 0 bases and J dropped 7 bases, with 21 bases sitting between them. CDR3 protein: CATSREGPRAGPVEKLFF. CDR3 in DNA: TGTGCCACCAGCAGAGAGGGGCCCAGGGCCGGACCCGTTGAAAAACTGTTTTTT.

CDR3 coding DNA: TGTGCCAGCAGCTTAGCGGAAAGGTGGAACAATGAGCAGTTCTTC. This codes for CASSLAERWNNEQFF. The V and J genes are TRBV7-9 and TRBJ2-1, with D unclear. Per the germline V gene, CDR1 is SEHNR and CDR2 is FQNEAQ (reference sequence). The CDR3 spans 15 residues. V was shortened by 0 bases and J by 5 bases, with 11 bases between the two germline ends.

The chain is built from TRBV30 and TRBJ2-3; maybe TRBD2 (5 bases). Per the germline V gene, CDR1 is GTSNPN and CDR2 is SVGIG (reference sequence). The CDR3 is 10 amino acids. Here the CDR3 reads CATGADTQYF. In DNA, the CDR3 is TGTGCAACCGGGGCAGATACGCAGTATTTT.

The V call is TRBV6-7, the J call TRBJ1-1, with D perhaps TRBD1 (5 bases). Being an ORF, TRBV6-7 has a function that is uncertain. Trimming shortened V by 6 bases and J by 11 bases, and 19 bases separated the two germline ends. The CDR3 contains 13 residues. For the CDR3, the DNA is TGTGCCAGCAGCCGCCGTTCGGGGCCGGGGGCTTTCTTT. This gives the protein CASSRRSGPGAFF.

The sample holds one count of this clone. The chain is built from TRBV6-5 and TRBJ2-1; TRBD2 might be the D (6 bases). The V and J ends lost 4 bases and 8 bases respectively, with 21 bases between them. CDR3 length: 16 amino acids. Germline lookup yields CDR1 MNHEY and CDR2 SVGAGI. The CDR3 coding sequence is TGTGCCAGCAGTTCGGCCAACGCTTGGGAGGACCATGAGCAGTTCTTC. The encoded protein is CASSSANAWEDHEQFF.

The chain recombines TRBV3-1 (or the pseudogene TRBV3-2) with TRBJ1-1; D is ambiguous. This CDR3 region has 13 residues. Per the germline V gene, CDR1 is LGHDT and CDR2 is YNNKEL (reference sequence). Trimming stripped 3 bases from V and 6 bases from J, with 11 bases between. The CDR3 region is CASSQTLTAEAFF. The CDR3 DNA reads TGTGCCAGCAGCCAGACACTCACGGCTGAAGCTTTCTTT.

This chain uses TRBV12-3 or TRBV12-4 with TRBJ2-2; D possibly uses TRBD1 or TRBD2 (5 bases each). The CDR3 totals 13 residues. The V end lost 5 bases, the J end lost 6 bases, and 10 bases lay between the germline ends. CDR3: CASSPLGAGELFF. The CDR3 DNA reads TGTGCCAGCAGTCCACTAGGGGCCGGGGAGCTGTTTTTT.